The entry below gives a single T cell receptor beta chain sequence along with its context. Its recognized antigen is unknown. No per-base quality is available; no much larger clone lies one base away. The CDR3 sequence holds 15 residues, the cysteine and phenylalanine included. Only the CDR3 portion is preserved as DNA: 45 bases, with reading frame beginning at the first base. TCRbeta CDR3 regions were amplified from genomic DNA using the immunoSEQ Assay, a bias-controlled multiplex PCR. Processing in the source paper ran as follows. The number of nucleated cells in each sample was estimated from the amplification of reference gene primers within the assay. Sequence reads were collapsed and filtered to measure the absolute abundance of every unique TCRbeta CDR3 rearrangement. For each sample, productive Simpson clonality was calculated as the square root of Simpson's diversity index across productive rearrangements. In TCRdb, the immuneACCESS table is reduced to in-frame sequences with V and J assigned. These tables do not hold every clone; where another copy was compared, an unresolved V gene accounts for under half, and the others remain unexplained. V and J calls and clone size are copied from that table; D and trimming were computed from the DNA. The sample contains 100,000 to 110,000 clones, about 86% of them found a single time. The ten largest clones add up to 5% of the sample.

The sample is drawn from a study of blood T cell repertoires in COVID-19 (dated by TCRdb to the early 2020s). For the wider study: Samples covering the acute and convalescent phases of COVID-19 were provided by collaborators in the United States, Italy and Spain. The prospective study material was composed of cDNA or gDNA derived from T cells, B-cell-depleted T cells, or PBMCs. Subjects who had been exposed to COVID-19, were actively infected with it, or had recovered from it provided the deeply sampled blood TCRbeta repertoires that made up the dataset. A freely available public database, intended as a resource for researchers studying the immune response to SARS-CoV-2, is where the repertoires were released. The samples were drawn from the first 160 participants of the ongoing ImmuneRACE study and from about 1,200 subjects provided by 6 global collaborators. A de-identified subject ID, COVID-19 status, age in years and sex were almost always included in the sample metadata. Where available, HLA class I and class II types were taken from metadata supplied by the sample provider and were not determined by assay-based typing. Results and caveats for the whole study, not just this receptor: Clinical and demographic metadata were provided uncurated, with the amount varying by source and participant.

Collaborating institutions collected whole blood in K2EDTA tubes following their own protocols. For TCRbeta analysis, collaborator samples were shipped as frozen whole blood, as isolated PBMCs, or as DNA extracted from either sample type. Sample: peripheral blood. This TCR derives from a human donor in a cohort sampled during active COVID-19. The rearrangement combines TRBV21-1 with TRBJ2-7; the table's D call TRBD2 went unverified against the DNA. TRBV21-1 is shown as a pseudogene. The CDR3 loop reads CASSPATGSFDEQYF. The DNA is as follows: TGTGCCAGCAGCCCTGCAACCGGGAGCTTCGACGAGCAGTACTTC.